This passage covers 26 T cell receptor beta chains from one sample sequenced in a study of T cell responses to AZD1222 COVID-19 vaccine. The data were produced by immunoSEQ multiplex PCR, yet TCRdb's version contains in-frame clones alone and is incomplete. There are roughly 120,000 clones in the sample; approximately 85% occur only once, and roughly 4.3% lies in the top ten. The sequences come from peripheral blood, collected on day 0 of MenACWY control vaccination. These receptors were collected from an adult in good health.

The chain couples TRBV3-1 (or the pseudogene TRBV3-2) to TRBJ2-3; a possible D gene is TRBD2 (6 bases). The germline CDR1 and CDR2 sequences are LGHDT and YNNKEL (reference sequence). The CDR3 covers 12 residues. V lost 1 base and J lost 11, with 10 bases in between. In nucleotides, the CDR3 is TGTGCCAGCAGCCAAGCGGGGCGGGGGCAGTATTTT. Translated, it gives CASSQAGRGQYF.

V is TRBV6-1 and J is TRBJ2-1; D gene uncertain. This CDR3 region has 16 residues. Trimming cost V 4 bases and J 4 bases, with 17 bases left between them. Germline-derived CDR1 and CDR2 are MNHNS and SASEGT. The CDR3 is CASSGRVHRSYNEQFF. DNA for the CDR3: TGTGCCAGCAGTGGCCGGGTCCATAGATCTTACAATGAGCAGTTCTTC.

The V gene is TRBV24-1, the J gene TRBJ2-3, with 12 nucleotides matching TRBD2. The germline V gene encodes CDR1 KGHDR and CDR2 SFDVKD. Unmatched junction bases numbered 5, after V lost 5 bases and J lost 0 bases. The CDR3 loop spans 17 amino acids. The CDR3 spells CATSGLAGGPSTDTQYF. Written as DNA, the CDR3 is TGTGCCACCAGTGGGCTAGCGGGGGGGCCCAGCACAGATACGCAGTATTTT.

The genes are TRBV28 and TRBJ1-1; 8 bases fit TRBD1. Germline V lookup: CDR1 MDHEN, CDR2 SYDVKM. V trimming: 5 bases; J trimming: 0 bases; junction bases outside the gene matches: 2. This CDR3 comprises 14 residues. CDR3 coding DNA: TGTGCCAGCAGTACAGGGGGTGTGAACACTGAAGCTTTCTTT. Its translation is CASSTGGVNTEAFF.

The V gene is TRBV6-1, the J gene TRBJ2-7; D unclear. Germline loops: CDR1 MNHNS, CDR2 SASEGT. The CDR3 consists of 16 residues. Trimming shortened V by 3 bases and J by 3 bases, and 18 bases separated the two germline ends. The chain's CDR3 is CASSEPLGSSVYEQYF. CDR3 nucleotide sequence: TGTGCCAGCAGTGAGCCCCTTGGCAGTTCGGTCTACGAGCAGTACTTC.

The V call is TRBV6-2 or TRBV6-3, the J call TRBJ2-7; 9 nucleotides align to TRBD1. The CDR3 length is 14 residues. Looked up from germline, CDR1 is MNHEY and CDR2 is SVGEGT. V dropped 5 bases and J dropped 3; count of bases not matched to a gene: 5. The CDR3 sequence: CASSNYRGHYEQYF. The DNA of the CDR3 is TGTGCCAGCAGTAACTACAGGGGGCACTACGAGCAGTACTTC.

The genes are TRBV4-2 and TRBJ2-2; D not resolved. CDR3 length: 15 residues. The germline V gene has CDR1 LGHNA and CDR2 YNFKEQ. V was shortened by 6 bases and J by 0 bases, with 11 bases between the two germline ends. CDR3 region: CASSLVTANTGELFF. CDR3 DNA: TGTGCCAGCAGTTTGGTGACGGCGAACACCGGGGAGCTGTTTTTT.

V gene TRBV19 combines with J gene TRBJ1-1; D gene uncertain. This CDR3 spans 15 amino acids. The germline V gene has CDR1 LNHDA and CDR2 SQIVND (reference sequence). With 4 bases removed from V and 1 base from J, the gap between germline ends came to 13 bases. The CDR3 DNA reads TGTGCCAGTAGTAAGGCGCAGCTAAAGAACACTGAAGCTTTCTTT. Amino acids: CASSKAQLKNTEAFF.

The V gene is TRBV7-9, the J gene TRBJ1-1; the D is unclear. Per the germline V gene, CDR1 is SEHNR and CDR2 is FQNEAQ (reference sequence). Deletions cut 4 bases from V and 4 bases from J, with 10 bases between. The CDR3 has 13 residues. As DNA, the CDR3 is TGTGCCAGCAGCTACTTGTACGGCACTGAAGCTTTCTTT. Protein product: CASSYLYGTEAFF.

The chain carries TRBV18 and TRBJ1-4; the D is unclear. Germline CDR1 and CDR2: KGHSH and LQKENI. V lost 0 bases to trimming and J lost 8 bases, with 16 bases between them. This CDR3 is built from 16 residues. The CDR3 bases are TGTGCCAGCTCACCACCGGAAAGGGTCCGTGGGGAAAAACTGTTTTTT. It specifies CASSPPERVRGEKLFF.

This chain uses TRBV3-1 (or the pseudogene TRBV3-2) with TRBJ1-3; D remains unclear. Germline-derived CDR1 and CDR2 are LGHDT and YNNKEL (reference sequence). Trimming stripped 3 bases from V and 9 bases from J, with 15 bases between. The CDR3 sequence is 14 residues long. The CDR3 bases are TGTGCCAGCAGCCATCGCGGGCCTTCGGGCACCATATATTTT. Its protein is CASSHRGPSGTIYF.

The chain links TRBV7-3 to TRBJ1-1; TRBD1 matches 10 bases. The junction had 3 bases not matched to a gene; V was cut back by 6 bases and J by 5 bases. Germline CDR1 reads SGHTA; CDR2 reads FQGTGA. CDR3 length: 13 amino acids. In DNA, the CDR3 is TGTGCCAGCAGACGGACAGGGGGTACTGAAGCTTTCTTT. Its protein is CASRRTGGTEAFF.

The chain uses TRBV10-2 and TRBJ2-7; 12 bases agree with TRBD1. V lost 7 bases to trimming and J lost 3 bases; unmatched junction nucleotides: 10. Germline V gives CDR1 WSHSY, CDR2 SAAADI. The CDR3 has 16 residues. The CDR3 is CASTLSGTGGIYEQYF. Here the CDR3 DNA reads TGCGCCAGCACTCTATCCGGGACAGGGGGCATCTACGAGCAGTACTTC.

The chain uses TRBV4-3 and TRBJ2-5, with D tentatively TRBD1 (5 bases). The CDR3 runs to 13 residues. V shed 1 base and J shed 4 bases, with 7 bases lying between them. The germline V gene encodes CDR1 LGHNA and CDR2 YSLEER. The CDR3 region is CASSQAQGETQYF. The CDR3 DNA reads TGCGCCAGCAGCCAAGCTCAGGGAGAGACCCAGTACTTC.

In its sample, this clone was seen a few times. The rearrangement links TRBV7-3 to TRBJ1-5, with D uncertain. V was shortened by 1 base and J by 5 bases, with 0 bases between the two germline ends. Per the germline V gene, CDR1 is SGHTA and CDR2 is FQGTGA. The length of the CDR3 is 11 residues. CDR3 in amino acids: CASSLNQPQHF. The CDR3 coding sequence is TGTGCCAGCAGCTTAAATCAGCCCCAGCATTTT.

CDR3 bases: TGTGCCAGCAGTTTTACTCGGGCAGCCTACGAGCAGTACTTC. The encoded protein is CASSFTRAAYEQYF. The J gene is TRBJ2-7, the V gene TRBV27; no reliable D call. Trimming removed 3 bases from V and 2 bases from J, with 11 bases in between. The CDR3 is made up of 14 amino acids. Germline V CDR1 and CDR2: MNHEY, SMNVEV (reference sequence).

The chain couples TRBV4-1 to TRBJ1-2; D perhaps matches TRBD1 (5 bases). The V end lost 2 bases, the J end lost 6 bases, and 16 bases lay between the germline ends. Germline V gives CDR1 MGHRA, CDR2 YSYEKL. The CDR3 consists of 15 residues. The CDR3 region is CASSQRVGDPNGYTF. DNA of the CDR3: TGCGCCAGCAGCCAACGGGTAGGGGACCCAAATGGCTACACCTTC.

This clone was recorded once. The chain is built from TRBV14 and TRBJ2-7; maybe TRBD2 (5 bases). The V gene's germline CDR1 is SGHDN and CDR2 FVKESK. The CDR3 totals 14 residues. V lost 4 bases, J lost 3 bases, and 13 bases lay in between. The chain's CDR3 is CASSPQFGGYEQYF. The CDR3 coding sequence is TGTGCCAGCAGCCCCCAGTTTGGAGGCTACGAGCAGTACTTC.

Of note for this clone: The junction and the germline gene differ at one end; a read error may be behind it. This chain joins TRBV4-3 and TRBJ2-3, with 7 bases fitting TRBD2. Germline loops: CDR1 LGHNA, CDR2 YSLEER. CDR3 length: 13 amino acids. This chain's CDR3 is CASSQEETSPIVF. The CDR3 coding sequence is TGCGCCAGCAGCCAAGAGGAGACTAGCCCTATCGTTTTT.

The chain couples TRBV28 to TRBJ2-1; D is perhaps TRBD2 (5 bases). V gave up 6 bases and J gave up 4 bases, with 13 bases separating them. Germline V gene data show CDR1 as MDHEN and CDR2 as SYDVKM. The CDR3 spans 14 residues. CDR3 coding DNA: TGTGCCAGCAGGAGAGGGTGGGGTTACAATGAGCAGTTCTTC. Its protein product is CASRRGWGYNEQFF.

This chain uses TRBV7-8 with TRBJ2-3, with TRBD2 matching 11 bases. In germline, CDR1 is SGHVS, CDR2 FQNEAQ. V shed 6 bases, J shed 5 bases, and the junction held 19 bases outside the gene matches. CDR3 length equals 19 residues. CDR3 sequence reads: CASSPAARLAGRLRDTQYF. CDR3 DNA: TGTGCCAGCAGTCCCGCCGCAAGACTAGCGGGGCGCCTGAGAGATACGCAGTATTTT.

This clone came up once. The V gene is TRBV5-1, the J gene TRBJ1-4; TRBD1 aligns across 7 bases. There are 16 residues in the CDR3. Germline V lookup: CDR1 SGHRS, CDR2 YFSETQ. V lost 3 bases to trimming and J lost 0 bases; unmatched junction nucleotides: 5. In nucleotides, the CDR3 is TGCGCCAGCAGCTCGACAGGGTCTGCAACTAATGAAAAACTGTTTTTT. Its protein product is CASSSTGSATNEKLFF.

The gene calls are TRBV6-2 or TRBV6-3 and TRBJ1-2; no reliable D call. Germline assignment: CDR1 MNHEY and CDR2 SVGEGT. There are 13 residues in the CDR3. V was clipped by 2 bases and J by 2 bases, with 6 bases between them. CDR3 protein: CASSYNKNYGYTF. CDR3 DNA sequence: TGTGCCAGCAGTTACAACAAAAACTATGGCTACACCTTC.

V is TRBV6-2 or TRBV6-3 and J is TRBJ2-2; the match to TRBD1 covers 7 bases. V was clipped by 5 bases and J by 0 bases; unmatched bases: 3. Looked up from germline, CDR1 is MNHEY and CDR2 is SVGEGT. This CDR3 comprises 15 residues. CDR3 coding DNA: TGTGCCAGCAGTACCACAGGGGCGAACACCGGGGAGCTGTTTTTT. This sequence encodes CASSTTGANTGELFF.

The gene calls are TRBV27 and TRBJ2-4; D uncertain. Germline CDR1 reads MNHEY; CDR2 reads SMNVEV (reference sequence). V lost 3 bases and J lost 9, with 6 bases in between. The CDR3 sequence is 11 residues long. The CDR3 DNA sequence: TGTGCCAGCAGTTTGGGCCGCATTCAGTACTTC. Its translation is CASSLGRIQYF.

This clone was observed a few times. The chain has TRBV7-2 and TRBJ1-1, with TRBD1 matching over 8 bases. Per the germline V gene, CDR1 is SGHTA and CDR2 is FQGNSA. The V gene end was trimmed by 4 bases and the J gene end by 1 base; junction bases not matched to a gene: 5. This CDR3 is 15 amino acids long. CDR3 residues: CASSSRQGPNTEAFF. The CDR3, as DNA: TGTGCCAGCAGCTCAAGACAGGGGCCGAACACTGAAGCTTTCTTT.